This entry lists 8 T cell receptor beta chains sequenced from one sample in a study of blood T cells in healthy people across ages. A second 7 to 11 cycle PCR used barcoded and J-beta primers. TCRdb re-called the 5' RACE reads with MiXCR, one entry per CDR3 protein. The profile covers around 870,000 distinct CDR3 sequences, with around 26% appearing a single time and 17% taken by the ten largest. Sequencing used blood. The source of these receptors is a woman older than 75 in good health.

This clonotype was seen a few times. CDR3 loop: CASSNSGGRRWRELFF. The CDR3 bases are TGTGCCAGCAGTAATAGCGGGGGGCGACGTTGGCGGGAGCTGTTTTTT. The chain couples TRBV6-1 to TRBJ2-2; 10 bases align to TRBD2. The V segment lost 5 bases and the J segment 9 bases; nucleotides outside the gene matches: 12. Germline CDR1 and CDR2: MNHNS and SASEGT. The CDR3 is 16 amino acids.

This clonotype showed up just a few times. The V and J genes are TRBV6-2 or TRBV6-3 and TRBJ2-3; no clear D. Germline CDR1 reads MNHEY; CDR2 reads SVGEGT. The V end lost 1 base, the J end lost 5 bases, and 4 bases lay between the germline ends. CDR3 length: 12 residues. The CDR3 loop is CASSYLRDTQYF. The CDR3 nucleotides read TGTGCCAGCAGTTACTTGAGAGATACGCAGTATTTT.

This rearrangement joins TRBV7-2 to TRBJ2-5; D is possibly TRBD1 or TRBD2 (5 bases each). Germline V gene data show CDR1 as SGHTA and CDR2 as FQGNSA. V lost 6 bases, J lost 2 bases, and 16 bases lay in between. The CDR3 contains 15 residues. The CDR3 spells CASSSEPGRQETQYF. The CDR3 DNA follows: TGTGCCAGCAGTTCCGAACCGGGGCGTCAAGAGACCCAGTACTTC.

The CDR3 protein is CATSGAVSGQNTQYF. DNA of the CDR3: TGTGCCACCAGTGGGGCAGTTTCAGGCCAAAACACTCAGTACTTC. V and J are TRBV24-1 and TRBJ2-7; no firm D call. V shed 5 bases and J shed 10 bases, with 23 bases lying between them. The CDR3 runs 15 residues. In germline, CDR1 is KGHDR, CDR2 SFDVKD.

There are many counts of this clonotype. The V call is TRBV27, the J call TRBJ2-1; maybe TRBD1 (5 bases). Trimming pared 4 bases from V and 2 bases from J, leaving 9 bases between. Germline-derived CDR1 and CDR2 are MNHEY and SMNVEV (reference sequence). The CDR3 sequence is 14 residues long. CDR3 loop: CASSSRQTYNEQFF. As DNA, the CDR3 is TGTGCCAGCAGTTCGAGACAGACCTACAATGAGCAGTTCTTC.

In the case of this clonotype: A read error is possible here, since a much larger clone lies one base away. V is TRBV6-1 and J is TRBJ1-5; 8 bases align to TRBD1. The CDR3 covers 13 residues. CDR1 and CDR2 from the germline V gene are MNHNS and SASEGT. The CDR3 DNA reads as TGTGCCTGCAGCGGACAGGGTTGGGAGCCCCAGCATTTT. Its protein product is CACSGQGWEPQHF.

The chain recombines TRBV7-2 with TRBJ1-1; 9 bases align to TRBD1. The germline gives CDR1 SGHTA, CDR2 FQGNSA. The CDR3 is 15 residues long. V lost 0 bases to trimming and J lost 5 bases; unmatched junction nucleotides: 4. CDR3: CASSLALGTGTEAFF. CDR3 sequence (DNA): TGTGCCAGCAGCTTAGCGCTGGGGACAGGGACTGAAGCTTTCTTT.

Turning to this clonotype: Given a much more abundant clone one base away, this may be a read error. In nucleotides, the CDR3 is TGTGCCAGCAGTTTCCGACAGCTCGGGGAGGCCCAGTACTTC. This codes for CASSFRQLGEAQYF. V usage is TRBV12-3 or TRBV12-4 and J usage is TRBJ2-5; D is possibly TRBD2 (6 bases). The length of the CDR3 is 14 residues. The V and J ends lost 3 bases and 9 bases respectively, with 17 bases between them.